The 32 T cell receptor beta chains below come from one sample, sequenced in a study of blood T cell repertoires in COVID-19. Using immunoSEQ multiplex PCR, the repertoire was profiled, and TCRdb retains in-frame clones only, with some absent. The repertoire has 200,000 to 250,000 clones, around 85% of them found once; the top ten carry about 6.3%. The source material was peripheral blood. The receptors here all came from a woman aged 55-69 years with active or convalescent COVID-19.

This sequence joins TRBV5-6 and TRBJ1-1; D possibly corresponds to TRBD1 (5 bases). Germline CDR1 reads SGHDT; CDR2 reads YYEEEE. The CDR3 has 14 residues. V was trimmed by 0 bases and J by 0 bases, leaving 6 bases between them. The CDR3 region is CASSLGQMNTEAFF. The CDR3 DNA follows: TGTGCCAGCAGCTTGGGACAGATGAACACTGAAGCTTTCTTT.

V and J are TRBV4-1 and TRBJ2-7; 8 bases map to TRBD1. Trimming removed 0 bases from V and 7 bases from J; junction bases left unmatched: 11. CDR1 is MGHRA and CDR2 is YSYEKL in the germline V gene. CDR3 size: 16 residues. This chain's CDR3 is CASSQDRGTGVSEQYF. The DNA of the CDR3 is TGCGCCAGCAGCCAAGATCGGGGGACAGGCGTTTCTGAGCAGTACTTC.

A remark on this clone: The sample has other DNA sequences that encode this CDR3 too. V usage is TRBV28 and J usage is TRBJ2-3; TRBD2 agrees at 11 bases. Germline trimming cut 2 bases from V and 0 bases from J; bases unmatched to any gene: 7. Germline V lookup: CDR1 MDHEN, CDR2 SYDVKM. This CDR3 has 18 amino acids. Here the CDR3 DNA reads TGTGCCAGCAGTTTAGGGCTAGCGGGGGGAACTAGCACAGATACGCAGTATTTT. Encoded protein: CASSLGLAGGTSTDTQYF.

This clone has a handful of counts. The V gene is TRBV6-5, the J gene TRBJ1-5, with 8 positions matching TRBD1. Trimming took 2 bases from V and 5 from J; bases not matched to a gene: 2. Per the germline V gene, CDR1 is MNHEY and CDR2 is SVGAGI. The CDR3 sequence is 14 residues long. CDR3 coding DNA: TGTGCCAGCAGTTACAGCAGGGGGCATCAGCCCCAGCATTTT. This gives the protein CASSYSRGHQPQHF.

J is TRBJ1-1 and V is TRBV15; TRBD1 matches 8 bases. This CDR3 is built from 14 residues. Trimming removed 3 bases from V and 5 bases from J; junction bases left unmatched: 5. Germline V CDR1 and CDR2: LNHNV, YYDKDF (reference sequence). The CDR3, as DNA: TGTGCCACCAGCAGCGATACAGGGGGTACTGAAGCTTTCTTT. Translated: CATSSDTGGTEAFF.

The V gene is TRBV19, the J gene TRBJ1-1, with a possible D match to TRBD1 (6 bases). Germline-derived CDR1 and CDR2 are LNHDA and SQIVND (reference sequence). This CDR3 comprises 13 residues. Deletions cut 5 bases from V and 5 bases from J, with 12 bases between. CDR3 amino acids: CASSVRGLTEAFF. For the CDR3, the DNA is TGTGCCAGTAGTGTCAGGGGTTTGACTGAAGCTTTCTTT.

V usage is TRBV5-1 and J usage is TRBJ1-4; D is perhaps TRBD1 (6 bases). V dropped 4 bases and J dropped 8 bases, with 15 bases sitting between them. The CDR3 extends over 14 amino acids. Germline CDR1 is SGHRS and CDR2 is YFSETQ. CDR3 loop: CASSRTGKDEKLFF. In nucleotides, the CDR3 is TGCGCCAGCAGCCGAACAGGGAAGGACGAAAAACTGTTTTTT.

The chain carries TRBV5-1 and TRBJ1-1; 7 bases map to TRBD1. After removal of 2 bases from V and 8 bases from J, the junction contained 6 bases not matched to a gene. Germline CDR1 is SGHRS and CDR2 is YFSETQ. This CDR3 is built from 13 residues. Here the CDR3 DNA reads TGCGCCAGCAGCTTCAGGGGGGAAGGGGAAGCTTTCTTT. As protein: CASSFRGEGEAFF. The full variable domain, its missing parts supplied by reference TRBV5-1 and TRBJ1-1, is KAGVTQTPRYLIKTRGQQVTLSCSPISGHRSVSWYQQTPGQGLQFLFEYFSETQRNKGNFPGRFSGRQFSNSRSEMNVSTLELGDSALYLCASSFRGEGEAFFGQGTRLTVV.

CDR3 DNA sequence: TGTGCCAGCAGCGTAGGACTCCTCAATGAGCAGTTCTTC. Encoded protein: CASSVGLLNEQFF. This chain uses TRBV9 with TRBJ2-1; no firm D call. CDR1 is SGDLS, CDR2 YYNGEE, per germline. Trimming took off 0 bases at V and 6 bases at J, with 7 bases between the two ends. CDR3 length: 13 amino acids.

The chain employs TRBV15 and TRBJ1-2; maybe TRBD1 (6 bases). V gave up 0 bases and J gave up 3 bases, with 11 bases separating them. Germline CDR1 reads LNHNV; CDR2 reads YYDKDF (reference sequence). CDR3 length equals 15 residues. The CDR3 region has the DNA TGTGCCACCAGCAGAGATCAGGCAGGGGACTATGGCTACACCTTC. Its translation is CATSRDQAGDYGYTF.

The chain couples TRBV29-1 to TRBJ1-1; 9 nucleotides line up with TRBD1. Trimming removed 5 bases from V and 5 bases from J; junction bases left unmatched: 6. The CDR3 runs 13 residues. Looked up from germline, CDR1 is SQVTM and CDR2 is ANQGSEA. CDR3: CSVSQGARTEAFF. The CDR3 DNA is TGCAGCGTTTCACAGGGGGCGCGAACTGAAGCTTTCTTT.

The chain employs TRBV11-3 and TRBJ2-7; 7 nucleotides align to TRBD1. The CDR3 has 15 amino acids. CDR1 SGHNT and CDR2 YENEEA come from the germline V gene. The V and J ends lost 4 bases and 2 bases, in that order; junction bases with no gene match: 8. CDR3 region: CASSSRDSLAYEQYV. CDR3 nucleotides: TGTGCCAGCAGCTCCCGGGACAGCCTTGCCTACGAGCAGTACGTC.

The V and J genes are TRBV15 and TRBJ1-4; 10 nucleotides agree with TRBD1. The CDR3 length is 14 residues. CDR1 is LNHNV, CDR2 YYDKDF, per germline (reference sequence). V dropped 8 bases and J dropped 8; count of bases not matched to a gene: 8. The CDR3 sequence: CATGGDRGWEKLFF. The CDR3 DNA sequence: TGTGCCACCGGGGGGGACAGGGGATGGGAAAAACTGTTTTTT.

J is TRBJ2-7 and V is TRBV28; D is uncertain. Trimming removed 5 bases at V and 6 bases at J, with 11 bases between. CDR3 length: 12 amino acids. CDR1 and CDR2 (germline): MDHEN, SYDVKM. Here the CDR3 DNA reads TGTGCCAGCAGTGAGAACAGCTCCGAGCAGTACGTC. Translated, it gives CASSENSSEQYV.

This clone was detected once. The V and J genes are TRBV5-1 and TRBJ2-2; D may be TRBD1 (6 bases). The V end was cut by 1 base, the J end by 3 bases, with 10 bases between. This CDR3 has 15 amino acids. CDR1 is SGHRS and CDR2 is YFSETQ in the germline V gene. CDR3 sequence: CASSLSGVDTGELFF. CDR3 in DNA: TGCGCCAGCAGCTTGTCAGGGGTAGACACCGGGGAGCTGTTTTTT.

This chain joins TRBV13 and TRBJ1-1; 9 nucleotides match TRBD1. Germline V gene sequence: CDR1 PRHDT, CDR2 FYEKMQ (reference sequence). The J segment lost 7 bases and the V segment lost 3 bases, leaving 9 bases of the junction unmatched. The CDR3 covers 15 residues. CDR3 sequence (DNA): TGTGCCAGCAGCTTCGCTACAGGGGGCGTTAATGAAGCTTTCTTT. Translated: CASSFATGGVNEAFF.

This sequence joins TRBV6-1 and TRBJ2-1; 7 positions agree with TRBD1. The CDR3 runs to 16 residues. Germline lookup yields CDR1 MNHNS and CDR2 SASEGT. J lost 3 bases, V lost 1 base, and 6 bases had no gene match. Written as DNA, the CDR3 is TGTGCCAGCAGTGAAGATTGGGACAGCCTCTACAATGAGCAGTTCTTC. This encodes CASSEDWDSLYNEQFF.

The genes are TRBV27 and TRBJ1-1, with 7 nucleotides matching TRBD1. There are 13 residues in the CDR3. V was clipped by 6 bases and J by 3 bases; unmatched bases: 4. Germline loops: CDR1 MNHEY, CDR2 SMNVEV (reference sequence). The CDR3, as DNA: TGTGCCAGCAGCGTTCAGGGGGACACTGAAGCTTTCTTT. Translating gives CASSVQGDTEAFF.

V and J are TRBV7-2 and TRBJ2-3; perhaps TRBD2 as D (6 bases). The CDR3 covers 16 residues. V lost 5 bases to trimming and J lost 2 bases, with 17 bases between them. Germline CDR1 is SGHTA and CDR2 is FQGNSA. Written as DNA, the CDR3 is TGTGCCAGCAGCCGGCCCCTAAGCGGGCCCACAGATACGCAGTATTTT. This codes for CASSRPLSGPTDTQYF.

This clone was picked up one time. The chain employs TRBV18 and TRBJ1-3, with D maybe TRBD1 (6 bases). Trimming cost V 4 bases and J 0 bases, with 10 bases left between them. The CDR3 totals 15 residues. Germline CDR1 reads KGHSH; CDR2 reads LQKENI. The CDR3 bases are TGTGCCAGCTCACTAGGACAGAGCTCTGGAAACACCATATATTTT. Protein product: CASSLGQSSGNTIYF.

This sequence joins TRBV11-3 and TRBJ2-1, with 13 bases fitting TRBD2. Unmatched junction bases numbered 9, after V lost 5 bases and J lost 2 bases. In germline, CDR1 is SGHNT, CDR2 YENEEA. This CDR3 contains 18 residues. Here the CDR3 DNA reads TGTGCCAGCAGCACGTCTTTGGGGACTAGCGGGACCTACAATGAGCAGTTCTTC. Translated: CASSTSLGTSGTYNEQFF.

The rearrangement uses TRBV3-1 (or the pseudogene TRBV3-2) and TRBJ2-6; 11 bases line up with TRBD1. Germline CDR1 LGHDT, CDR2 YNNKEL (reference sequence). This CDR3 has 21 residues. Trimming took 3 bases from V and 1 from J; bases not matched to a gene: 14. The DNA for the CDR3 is TGTGCCAGCAGCCAGGGGACAGGGGGTGATTTGGGCAAGTCTGGGGCCAACGTCCTGACTTTC. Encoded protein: CASSQGTGGDLGKSGANVLTF.

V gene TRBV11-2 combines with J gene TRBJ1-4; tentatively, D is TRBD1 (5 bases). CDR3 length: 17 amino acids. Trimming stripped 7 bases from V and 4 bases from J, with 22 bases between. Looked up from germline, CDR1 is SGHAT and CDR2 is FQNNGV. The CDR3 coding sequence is TGTGCCAGCACCCAGAGGGTGGGGCCGGGGGGTAATGAAAAACTGTTTTTT. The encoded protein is CASTQRVGPGGNEKLFF.

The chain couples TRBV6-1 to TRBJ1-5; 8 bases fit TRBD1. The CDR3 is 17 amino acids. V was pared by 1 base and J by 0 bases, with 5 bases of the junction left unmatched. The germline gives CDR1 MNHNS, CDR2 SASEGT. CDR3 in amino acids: CASSEVDRAHSNQPQHF. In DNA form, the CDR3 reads TGTGCCAGCAGTGAAGTGGACAGGGCCCATAGCAATCAGCCCCAGCATTTT.

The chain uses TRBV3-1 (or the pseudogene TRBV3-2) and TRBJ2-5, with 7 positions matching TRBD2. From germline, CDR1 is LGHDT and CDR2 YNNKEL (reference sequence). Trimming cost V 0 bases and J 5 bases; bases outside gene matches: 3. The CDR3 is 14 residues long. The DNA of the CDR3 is TGTGCCAGCAGCCAAGATCTCGGGGGGGAGACCCAGTACTTC. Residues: CASSQDLGGETQYF.

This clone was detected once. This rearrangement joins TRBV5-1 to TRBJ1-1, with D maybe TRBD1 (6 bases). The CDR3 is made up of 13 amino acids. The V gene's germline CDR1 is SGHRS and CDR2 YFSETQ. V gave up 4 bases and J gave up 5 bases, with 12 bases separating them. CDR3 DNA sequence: TGCGCCAGCAGCCGCGTAGGGGGTACTGAAGCTTTCTTT. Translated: CASSRVGGTEAFF.

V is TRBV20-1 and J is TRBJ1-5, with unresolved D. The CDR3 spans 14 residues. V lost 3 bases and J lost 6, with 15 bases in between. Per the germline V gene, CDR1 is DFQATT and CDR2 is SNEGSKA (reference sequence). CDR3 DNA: TGCAGTGCTAGTGGCAAGAACGGTATTCAGCCCCAGCATTTT. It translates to CSASGKNGIQPQHF.

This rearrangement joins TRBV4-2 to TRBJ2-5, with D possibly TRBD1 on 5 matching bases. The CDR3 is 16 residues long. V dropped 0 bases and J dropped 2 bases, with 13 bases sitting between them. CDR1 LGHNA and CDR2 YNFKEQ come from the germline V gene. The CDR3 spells CASSQEPQGTQETQYF. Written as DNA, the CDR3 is TGTGCCAGCAGCCAAGAACCCCAGGGAACACAAGAGACCCAGTACTTC.

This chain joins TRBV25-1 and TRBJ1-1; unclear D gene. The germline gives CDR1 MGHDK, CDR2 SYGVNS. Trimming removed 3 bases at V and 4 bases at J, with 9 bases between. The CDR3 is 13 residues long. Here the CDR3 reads CASSERSATEAFF. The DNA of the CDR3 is TGTGCCAGCAGTGAGCGGTCAGCCACTGAAGCTTTCTTT.

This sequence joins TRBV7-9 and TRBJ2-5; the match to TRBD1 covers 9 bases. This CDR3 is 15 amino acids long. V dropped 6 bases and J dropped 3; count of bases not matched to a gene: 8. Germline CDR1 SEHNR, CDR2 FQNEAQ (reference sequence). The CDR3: CASRPARTGEETQYF. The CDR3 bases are TGTGCCAGCAGGCCAGCCCGGACAGGGGAAGAGACCCAGTACTTC.

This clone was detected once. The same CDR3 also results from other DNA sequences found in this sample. The CDR3 nucleotides are TGCGCCAGCAGCCGACTAGCGGGTGAGACCCAGTACTTC. Protein sequence: CASSRLAGETQYF. V and J are TRBV4-1 and TRBJ2-5; 10 nucleotides agree with TRBD2. Germline CDR1 and CDR2: MGHRA and YSYEKL. The V gene end was trimmed by 4 bases and the J gene end by 5 bases; junction bases not matched to a gene: 1. The CDR3 is 13 amino acids.

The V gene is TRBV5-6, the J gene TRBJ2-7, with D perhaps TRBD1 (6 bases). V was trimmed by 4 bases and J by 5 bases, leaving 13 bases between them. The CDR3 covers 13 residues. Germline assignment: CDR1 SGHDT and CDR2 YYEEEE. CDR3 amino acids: CASSVTGIHEQYV. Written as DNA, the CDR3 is TGTGCCAGCAGCGTGACAGGTATCCACGAGCAGTACGTC.